This T cell receptor beta chain came from a study of shared clonotypes between healthy human individuals. Study as a whole: Per-donor plates numbered three CD4 naive, three CD4 memory, two CD8 naive and one CD8 memory.

Generated by immunoSEQ multiplex PCR, the TCRdb table keeps only in-frame clones and is missing some. The repertoire includes about 1.1 million clones, 70% to 85% of them detected once, and roughly 0.9% sits in the top ten. This clone appeared many times. This clonotype was sampled from a man aged 18 to 30 in good health. Some clones in this sample may be carry-over from other donors' samples. The sample comprised memory CD4+ T cells from PBMCs. The subset is: CD45RA-negative fraction.

The CDR3 here is CATKLAGVNTGELFF. In nucleotides, the CDR3 is TGCGCCACCAAACTAGCGGGGGTGAACACCGGGGAGCTGTTTTTT. The chain links TRBV5-1 to TRBJ2-2; TRBD2 matches at 11 bases. There are 15 residues in the CDR3. Trimming took 9 bases from V and 1 from J; bases not matched to a gene: 5. Germline V lookup: CDR1 SGHRS, CDR2 YFSETQ.